This TCR beta chain was observed in a study of PD-1 blockade in mismatch repair-deficient tumors (dated by TCRdb to the late 2010s). For the wider study: The trial enrolled roughly 83 consecutive patients with 11 to 12 mismatch repair-deficient cancer types between September 2013 and September 2016, all previously treated and progressing. Tumor-associated T cell clones in the peripheral blood of patients responding to PD-1 blockade were tracked using deep sequencing of TCR CDR3 regions. Study-wide conclusions, independent of this receptor: Tumor-resident clones, often undetectable in blood before treatment, expanded rapidly after pembrolizumab and then contracted, generally before radiologic responses.

The CDR3 numbers 16 residues from cysteine through phenylalanine. The read is trimmed to its CDR3 DNA, 48 bases read in frame from base 1. CDR1 and CDR2 (SGHTA, FQGNSA) derive from the germline V gene. V lost 2 bases and J lost 8 bases, and the count of bases not matched to a germline gene is 7. Mismatch repair deficiency was established in every enrolled patient by polymerase chain reaction or immunohistochemistry. TCR sequencing was performed for a few patients who responded to pembrolizumab therapy. Pembrolizumab PD-1 blockade was prospectively tested in advanced mismatch repair-deficient cancers, regardless of tissue of origin, in the phase II trial. Peripheral blood T cell samples were serially collected before and at multiple times after PD-1 blockade was started. Blood sampling times were reported as weeks after the first pembrolizumab dose. Libraries were made using the immunoSEQ multiplex PCR assay. The immuneACCESS repertoire file appears here via TCRdb, limited to in-frame rearrangements. These files lack a portion of the clones; in checked studies, under half of the deficit traces to unresolved V genes, and the cause of the others is not known. The sample data list more than 85,000 clones, and 82% of these were observed just once. Around 6.5% of the sample goes to the ten largest clones.

Notes on this clone: Its cognate antigen has yet to be identified. Base qualities are missing; no much larger clone stands one base away.

Specimen: peripheral blood, collected approximately 8 months after starting pembrolizumab. The rearrangement joined TRBV7-2 to TRBJ2-1, and 12 bases in between align with TRBD2. The clonotype comes from an adult with mismatch repair-deficient cancer. The CDR3 reads CASSLFPSGRADEQFF. The nucleotide sequence reads as follows: TGTGCCAGCAGCTTATTTCCTAGCGGGAGGGCCGATGAGCAGTTCTTC.